The TCR beta chain under discussion was sequenced for a study of blood T cell repertoires in COVID-19. Overall study: Nucleic acid was either cDNA or gDNA, and it came from T cells, B-cell-depleted T cells, or PBMCs.

The CDR3 spans 13 residues. V trimming: 3 bases; J trimming: 8 bases; junction bases outside the gene matches: 4. Germline loops: CDR1 MDHEN, CDR2 SYDVKM. In the original workflow: Estimates of nucleated cell counts were drawn from the amplification of reference gene primers. Sequencing used immunoSEQ multiplex PCR; TCRdb keeps in-frame clones, though not all of them. V and J calls and clone size are as listed in that table; D and trimming were resolved from the DNA. The sample includes tens of thousands of clones, more than 85% of them seen just once. The sample was peripheral blood. The chain employs TRBV28 and TRBJ2-1; the match to TRBD2 covers 7 bases. The origin of this receptor is a man in his 70s with acute or convalescent COVID-19. CDR3 nucleotides: TGTGCCAGCAGTTTGGGGGGGACGGATGAGCAGTTCTTC. It translates to CASSLGGTDEQFF.